The 10 T cell receptor beta chains below all came from one sample that was sequenced in a study of early stage breast cancer tumors. The assay was immunoSEQ multiplex PCR, and TCRdb's table has in-frame clones only and misses some. The sample lists roughly 30,000 clones; 75% to 85% were seen once. Material: blood. The receptors stem from a person between 60 and 69 years old with breast cancer.

The J gene is TRBJ1-1, the V gene TRBV7-9; D gene unclear. CDR1 and CDR2 (germline): SEHNR, FQNEAQ (reference sequence). Trimming took off 1 base at V and 4 bases at J, with 10 bases between the two ends. The CDR3 loop spans 14 amino acids. The CDR3 here is CASSLEAGGTEAFF. CDR3 coding DNA: TGTGCCAGCAGCTTAGAGGCGGGAGGCACTGAAGCTTTCTTT.

The chain couples TRBV28 to TRBJ1-1, with TRBD1 identical over 7 bases. CDR3 size: 13 residues. V was pared by 6 bases and J by 1 base, with 2 bases of the junction left unmatched. Germline V lookup: CDR1 MDHEN, CDR2 SYDVKM. CDR3 nucleotide sequence: TGTGCCAGCAGGGGACAGCAGAACACTGAAGCTTTCTTT. Translating it yields CASRGQQNTEAFF.

The rearrangement uses TRBV7-9 and TRBJ1-2; D not certain. The CDR3 has 15 amino acids. Germline V CDR1 and CDR2: SEHNR, FQNEAQ (reference sequence). V gave up 5 bases and J gave up 3 bases, with 16 bases separating them. In nucleotides, the CDR3 is TGTGCCAGCAGCCCAGGACGGGAATTTTACTATGGCTACACCTTC. Residues: CASSPGREFYYGYTF.

V is TRBV18 and J is TRBJ1-5; 8 bases are a match to TRBD1. Germline-derived CDR1 and CDR2 are KGHSH and LQKENI. The CDR3 covers 14 residues. V lost 6 bases, J lost 7 bases, and 8 bases stayed unmatched. The DNA for the CDR3 is TGTGCCAGCTCGTTAGGACAGGGTAACCAGCCCCAGCATTTT. This translates into CASSLGQGNQPQHF.

J is TRBJ2-2 and V is TRBV6-1; the D gene is possibly TRBD1 (5 bases). CDR3 size: 13 residues. The V end lost 2 bases, the J end lost 6 bases, and 7 bases lay between the germline ends. CDR1 and CDR2 from the germline V gene are MNHNS and SASEGT. The CDR3: CASSEQGPGELFF. In nucleotides, the CDR3 is TGTGCCAGCAGTGAACAGGGCCCCGGGGAGCTGTTTTTT.

There are a few counts of this clone. The V call is TRBV6-5, the J call TRBJ2-1; 7 nucleotides align to TRBD1. Germline trimming cut 5 bases from V and 10 bases from J; bases unmatched to any gene: 8. Looked up from germline, CDR1 is MNHEY and CDR2 is SVGAGI. The CDR3 covers 13 residues. CDR3 nucleotide sequence: TGTGCCAGCAGTCACCAACCGGGACAGGAGCAGTTCTTC. It encodes CASSHQPGQEQFF.

The chain has TRBV6-5 and TRBJ2-3; possible D gene TRBD2, 6 bases. Deletions cut 0 bases from V and 8 bases from J, with 18 bases between. The CDR3 consists of 16 residues. Germline values: CDR1 MNHEY, CDR2 SVGAGI. The DNA for the CDR3 is TGTGCCAGCAGTTACTCGGTAGCGGCCAGACGGGGTACGCAGTATTTT. It is translated as CASSYSVAARRGTQYF.

In its sample, this clone was seen once. This chain links TRBV30 with TRBJ2-5; TRBD1 matches at 8 bases. The V gene's germline CDR1 is GTSNPN and CDR2 SVGIG (reference sequence). CDR3 length equals 16 residues. Trimming removed 0 bases from V and 5 bases from J; junction bases left unmatched: 11. The CDR3 bases are TGTGCCTGGAGTGTACGGTCGGGGCACAGGGGGGAGACCCAGTACTTC. Protein sequence: CAWSVRSGHRGETQYF.

The chain has TRBV4-1 and TRBJ1-5; 9 nucleotides line up with TRBD1. Germline CDR1 reads MGHRA; CDR2 reads YSYEKL. The CDR3 has 19 amino acids. J gave up 8 bases and V 0 bases, and 17 bases lay outside the gene matches. The CDR3, as DNA: TGCGCCAGCAGCCAAGAGCTTGGAGGGACAGGGATGGTTCGGGAGCCCCAGCATTTT. Amino acid sequence: CASSQELGGTGMVREPQHF.

This clone is a singleton in its sample. The chain uses TRBV5-8 and TRBJ2-2; D may be TRBD2 (6 bases). This CDR3 spans 16 amino acids. The germline V gene has CDR1 SGHTS and CDR2 YDEGEE. V lost 2 bases, J lost 5 bases, and 16 bases lay in between. The CDR3 reads CASSFDVGGGTGELFF. The CDR3 coding sequence is TGTGCCAGCAGCTTCGACGTCGGGGGTGGTACCGGGGAGCTGTTTTTT.